Each of the 15 T cell receptor beta chains below was sequenced from the same sample in a study of shared T cell receptors in the human thymus. Using immunoSEQ multiplex PCR, the repertoire was profiled, and TCRdb retains in-frame clones only, with some absent. This sample has approximately 490,000 clones, with about 80% found just once. These data were likewise used in another study, on human thymus T cells.

The specimen was thymocytes. These receptors were obtained from a boy less than two years old with a congenital heart defect.

This chain links TRBV29-1 with TRBJ2-2; D is perhaps TRBD1 (6 bases). Germline V gene data show CDR1 as SQVTM and CDR2 as ANQGSEA. There are 15 residues in the CDR3. The V end lost 2 bases, the J end lost 4 bases, and 14 bases lay between the germline ends. The CDR3 DNA reads TGCAGCGTTGAAAGTTTTGAAGGGGGCACCGGGGAGCTGTTTTTT. Amino acid sequence: CSVESFEGGTGELFF.

The chain has TRBV18 and TRBJ2-7, with TRBD2 matching 8 bases. The length of the CDR3 is 17 residues. The V gene's germline CDR1 is KGHSH and CDR2 LQKENI. Trimming at V came to 6 bases and at J to 6 bases, leaving 19 bases not matched to a gene. The CDR3 reads CASSVVRNGRGDGEQYF. The DNA for the CDR3 is TGTGCCAGCTCGGTGGTGCGAAACGGGAGGGGGGATGGCGAGCAGTACTTC.

There are a few counts of this clone. The chain is built from TRBV28 and TRBJ2-3, with D tentatively TRBD1 (7 bases). The CDR3 runs 16 residues. CDR1 is MDHEN, CDR2 SYDVKM, per germline. V was clipped by 5 bases and J by 0 bases, with 15 bases between them. The CDR3 coding sequence is TGTGCCAGCAGTATTACCAGGGGGGAGAGCACAGATACGCAGTATTTT. Protein product: CASSITRGESTDTQYF.

The rearrangement joins TRBV15 to TRBJ2-3; D possibly corresponds to TRBD2 (6 bases). The CDR3 has 20 residues. Germline CDR1 LNHNV, CDR2 YYDKDF (reference sequence). Trimming left V 2 bases short and J 2 bases short, with 26 bases between. This chain's CDR3 is CATSRSTGSGTPSNTDTQYF. In nucleotides, the CDR3 is TGTGCCACCAGCAGAAGTACGGGTTCGGGGACTCCATCAAACACAGATACGCAGTATTTT.

The V gene is TRBV19, the J gene TRBJ1-5, with TRBD1 matching 9 bases. The V gene's germline CDR1 is LNHDA and CDR2 SQIVND (reference sequence). The CDR3 is made up of 18 amino acids. Trimming removed 2 bases from V and 4 bases from J; junction bases left unmatched: 12. In DNA form, the CDR3 reads TGTGCCAGTAGTATAATCAGGACAGGGGATGGAGAAAATCAGCCCCAGCATTTT. Protein sequence: CASSIIRTGDGENQPQHF.

The rearrangement joins TRBV27 to TRBJ2-3; 8 bases are a match to TRBD2. Germline-derived CDR1 and CDR2 are MNHEY and SMNVEV (reference sequence). With 4 bases clipped from V and 6 bases from J, the junction kept 18 bases outside the gene matches. The CDR3 is made up of 18 amino acids. The CDR3 region has the DNA TGTGCCAGCAGTTCTATAGGACTAGCCAGTAAGAAGGGGGATACGCAGTATTTT. This translates into CASSSIGLASKKGDTQYF.

The chain links TRBV11-3 to TRBJ2-7, with D possibly TRBD2 on 6 matching bases. The ends were cut back, 4 bases at V and 5 bases at J, with 9 bases in the middle. This CDR3 has 12 residues. Germline assignment: CDR1 SGHNT and CDR2 YENEEA. CDR3 protein: CASSSTRHEQYF. CDR3 bases: TGTGCCAGCAGCTCGACTAGGCACGAGCAGTACTTC.

The rearrangement joins TRBV4-1 to TRBJ2-1; 10 nucleotides agree with TRBD2. The V and J ends lost 3 bases and 5 bases, in that order; junction bases with no gene match: 7. Germline lookup yields CDR1 MGHRA and CDR2 YSYEKL. The CDR3 loop spans 16 amino acids. CDR3 nucleotides: TGCGCCAGCAGCCAGCCTCCGGGACTAGCGAACAATGAGCAGTTCTTC. As protein: CASSQPPGLANNEQFF.

The chain joins TRBV29-1 to TRBJ1-2; 10 bases align to TRBD1. Germline V gene lookup returns CDR1 SQVTM and CDR2 ANQGSEA. The trim removed 7 bases at V and 8 bases at J, leaving 4 bases unmatched. This CDR3 contains 11 residues. This chain's CDR3 is CSGGQGGGYTF. DNA for the CDR3: TGCAGCGGCGGACAGGGGGGCGGCTACACCTTC.

V usage is TRBV27 and J usage is TRBJ2-7, with a weak D call TRBD2 (5 bases). The CDR3 loop spans 15 amino acids. V was clipped by 0 bases and J by 0 bases, with 9 bases between them. In germline, CDR1 is MNHEY, CDR2 SMNVEV (reference sequence). In nucleotides, the CDR3 is TGTGCCAGCAGTTTATCCGCGGGCGACTCCTACGAGCAGTACTTC. It translates to CASSLSAGDSYEQYF.

The chain links TRBV15 to TRBJ2-1; 7 bases are shared with TRBD2. This CDR3 is 17 amino acids long. Germline lookup yields CDR1 LNHNV and CDR2 YYDKDF (reference sequence). V lost 0 bases, J lost 8 bases, and 13 bases stayed unmatched. DNA of the CDR3: TGTGCCACCAGCAGAGAGTCGGCTAGCGGAGGAGTCCATGAGCAGTTCTTC. The encoded protein is CATSRESASGGVHEQFF.

Here the CDR3 reads CAWSVRLAGRPFGNEQFF. The CDR3 DNA reads as TGTGCCTGGAGTGTAAGGCTAGCGGGCCGGCCGTTCGGCAATGAGCAGTTCTTC. The chain has TRBV30 and TRBJ2-1, with 8 bases matching TRBD2. With 0 bases clipped from V and 6 bases from J, the junction kept 16 bases outside the gene matches. Germline lookup yields CDR1 GTSNPN and CDR2 SVGIG (reference sequence). The CDR3 is 18 amino acids. The full variable domain, rest sourced from reference TRBV30 and TRBJ2-1, is SQTIHQWPATLVQPVGSPLSLECTVEGTSNPNLYWYRQAAGRGLQLLFYSVGIGQISSEVPQNLSASRPQDRQFILSSKKLLLSDSGFYLCAWSVRLAGRPFGNEQFFGPGTRLTVL.

V gene TRBV18 combines with J gene TRBJ2-7, with a tentative D call TRBD1 (6 bases). V dropped 3 bases and J dropped 0 bases, with 21 bases sitting between them. The CDR3 has 18 amino acids. The germline gives CDR1 KGHSH, CDR2 LQKENI. The CDR3: CASSPSVRRTDLSYEQYF. The CDR3 bases are TGTGCCAGCTCACCGTCGGTGCGACGGACAGACCTCTCCTACGAGCAGTACTTC.

The chain recombines TRBV27 with TRBJ2-7; a possible D gene is TRBD2 (6 bases). The germline CDR1 and CDR2 sequences are MNHEY and SMNVEV (reference sequence). The CDR3 is 14 residues long. Trimming stripped 7 bases from V and 1 base from J, with 14 bases between. CDR3 nucleotide sequence: TGTGCCAGCATTGCCGGCGCGGGGTCCTACGAGCAGTACTTC. This translates into CASIAGAGSYEQYF.

This clone turned up a few times. The chain uses TRBV9 and TRBJ2-1, with 10 nucleotides matching TRBD2. Germline trimming cut 1 base from V and 7 bases from J; bases unmatched to any gene: 8. There are 16 residues in the CDR3. The germline CDR1 and CDR2 sequences are SGDLS and YYNGEE. CDR3 in DNA: TGTGCCAGCAGCGTAACAGCGGGAGGGCCCGTTAATGAGCAGTTCTTC. Protein: CASSVTAGGPVNEQFF.